The entry below describes one TCR beta chain. Its antigen is still unknown. This record belongs to a study of shared clonotypes between healthy human individuals. Broader study findings: Incompleteness in sorted-subset sequencing, despite large depth, was shown by rarefaction. Clonotype sharing among donors was thought likely to change with sequencing depth. Relative to clonotypes present in all four donors, those not shared had lower generation probabilities.

Looked up from germline, CDR1 is SGDLS and CDR2 is YYNGEE. The CDR3 has 16 residues. V gave up 4 bases and J gave up 3 bases; unmatched junction bases: 8. Deep-level running was used for the assay. Clones were sequenced by immunoSEQ multiplex PCR, and TCRdb holds only the in-frame ones, with some missing. The table records millions of clones, around 94% of them present only once. Sequencing was carried out using naive CD4+ T cells sorted from blood. Subset here: CD45RA+ positively selected. This chain links TRBV9 with TRBJ2-1, with 9 bases aligning to TRBD2. The TCR comes from a man aged 18 to 29 in good health. CDR3 nucleotide sequence: TGTGCCAGCAGCACCTATAGCGGGAGACTCTACAATGAGCAGTTCTTC. Translation: CASSTYSGRLYNEQFF.